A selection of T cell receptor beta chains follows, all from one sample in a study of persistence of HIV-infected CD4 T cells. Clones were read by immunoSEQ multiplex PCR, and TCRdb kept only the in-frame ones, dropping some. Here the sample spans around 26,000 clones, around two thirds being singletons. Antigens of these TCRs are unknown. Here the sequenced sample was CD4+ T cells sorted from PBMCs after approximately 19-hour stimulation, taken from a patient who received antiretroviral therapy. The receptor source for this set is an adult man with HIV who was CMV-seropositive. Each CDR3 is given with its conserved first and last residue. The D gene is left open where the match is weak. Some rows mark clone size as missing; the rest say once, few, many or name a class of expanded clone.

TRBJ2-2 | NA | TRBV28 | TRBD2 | CASRRERGLNTGELFF | TGTGCCAGCAGAAGGGAGCGGGGGCTGAACACCGGGGAGCTGTTTTTT
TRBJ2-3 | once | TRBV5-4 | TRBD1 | CASSLDQGAGTDTQYF | TGTGCCAGCAGCTTGGATCAGGGGGCAGGGACAGATACGCAGTATTTT
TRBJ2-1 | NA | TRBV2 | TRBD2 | CASSDSGGGSNEQFF | TGTGCCAGCAGTGACAGCGGGGGGGGATCCAATGAGCAGTTCTTC
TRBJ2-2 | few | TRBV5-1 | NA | CASSLGRNTGELFF | TGCGCCAGCAGCCTAGGACGGAACACCGGGGAGCTGTTTTTT
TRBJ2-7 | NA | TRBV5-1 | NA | CASSVGTQSSYEQYF | TGCGCCAGCAGTGTTGGGACGCAAAGCTCCTACGAGCAGTACTTC
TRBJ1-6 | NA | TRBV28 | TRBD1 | CASSWVGDRGGNSPLHF | TGTGCCAGCAGCTGGGTCGGCGACAGGGGCGGGAATTCACCCCTCCACTTT
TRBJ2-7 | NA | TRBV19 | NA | CASSINRGEQYF | TGTGCCAGTAGTATCAACCGTGGCGAGCAGTACTTC
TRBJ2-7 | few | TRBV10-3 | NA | CAISESGGRATSYEQYF | TGTGCCATCAGTGAGTCTGGGGGCAGGGCCACATCCTACGAGCAGTACTTC
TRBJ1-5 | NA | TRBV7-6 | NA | CASSSGSTGNQPQHF | TGTGCCAGCAGCTCGGGCTCGACGGGGAATCAGCCCCAGCATTTT
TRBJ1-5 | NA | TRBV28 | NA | CASSFRNQPQHF | TGTGCCAGCAGTTTCCGTAATCAGCCCCAGCATTTT
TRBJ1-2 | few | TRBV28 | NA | CASRDNTFLFYGYTF | TGTGCCAGTAGAGACAATACCTTCCTGTTCTATGGCTACACCTTC
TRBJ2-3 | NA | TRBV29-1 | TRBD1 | CSGTGQGGTDTQYF | TGCAGCGGCACAGGACAGGGAGGCACAGATACGCAGTATTTT
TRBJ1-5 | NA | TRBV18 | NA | CASSPELNQPQHF | TGTGCCAGCTCACCAGAGCTGAACCAGCCCCAGCATTTT
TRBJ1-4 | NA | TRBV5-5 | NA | CASSLSGGREKLFF | TGTGCCAGCAGCTTGAGCGGGGGTAGGGAAAAACTGTTTTTT
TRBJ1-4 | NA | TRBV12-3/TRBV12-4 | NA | CASSLAGWKLFF | TGTGCCAGCAGTTTAGCAGGGTGGAAACTGTTTTTT
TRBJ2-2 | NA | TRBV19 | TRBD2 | CASSIFRLAGAPNTGELFF | TGTGCCAGTAGTATATTCCGACTAGCGGGGGCCCCGAACACCGGGGAGCTGTTTTTT
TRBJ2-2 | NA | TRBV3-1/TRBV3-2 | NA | CASSFLWRGAGELFF | TGTGCCAGCAGCTTTTTATGGAGGGGGGCCGGGGAGCTGTTTTTT
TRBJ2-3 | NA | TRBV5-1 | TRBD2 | CASSQTSGTTDTQYF | TGCGCCAGCAGCCAGACTAGCGGGACCACAGATACGCAGTATTTT
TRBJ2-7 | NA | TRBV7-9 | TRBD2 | CASSFSGTSYYEQYF | TGTGCCAGCAGCTTTTCCGGGACTAGCTACTACGAGCAGTACTTC
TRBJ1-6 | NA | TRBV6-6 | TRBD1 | CASSPDRGNSPLHF | TGTGCCAGCAGCCCGGACAGGGGTAATTCACCCCTCCACTTT
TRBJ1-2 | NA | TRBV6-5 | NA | CASSSQGRPYGYTF | TGTGCCAGCAGTAGTCAGGGGAGGCCCTATGGCTACACCTTC
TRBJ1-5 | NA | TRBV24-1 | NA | CATSDTTGTRYQPQHF | TGTGCCACCAGTGATACCACCGGGACCCGTTATCAGCCCCAGCATTTT
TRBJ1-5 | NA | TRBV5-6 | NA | CASSLSGRRGNQPQHF | TGTGCCAGCAGCTTGAGTGGAAGACGGGGAAATCAGCCCCAGCATTTT
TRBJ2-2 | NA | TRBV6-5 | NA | CASIGSNTGELFF | TGTGCCAGCATAGGCTCGAACACCGGGGAGCTGTTTTTT
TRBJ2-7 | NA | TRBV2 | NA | CASSGVRSSYEQYF | TGTGCCAGCAGTGGGGTCCGAAGCTCCTACGAGCAGTACTTC
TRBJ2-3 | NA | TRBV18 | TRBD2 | CASSPRTSGGLSTDTQYF | TGTGCCAGCTCACCACGGACTAGCGGGGGGCTTAGCACAGATACGCAGTATTTT
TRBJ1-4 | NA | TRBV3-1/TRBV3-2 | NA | CASSQNQGGPPANEKLFF | TGTGCCAGCAGCCAAAACCAAGGGGGGCCCCCAGCTAATGAAAAACTGTTTTTT
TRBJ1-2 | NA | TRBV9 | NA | CASSVAFSTDYGYTF | TGTGCCAGCAGCGTAGCATTCTCGACAGACTATGGCTACACCTTC
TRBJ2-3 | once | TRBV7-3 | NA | CASSAGRTTDTQYF | TGTGCCAGCAGCGCGGGACGGACCACAGATACGCAGTATTTT
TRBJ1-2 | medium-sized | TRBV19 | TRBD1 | CASSIDLPTGGANGYTF | TGTGCCAGTAGTATAGACCTTCCGACAGGGGGCGCGAATGGCTACACCTTC
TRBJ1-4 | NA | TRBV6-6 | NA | CASSTGKDNEKLFF | TGTGCCAGCAGCACCGGGAAAGATAATGAAAAACTGTTTTTT
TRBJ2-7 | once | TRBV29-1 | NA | CSVARQEPYEQYF | TGCAGCGTAGCCCGACAGGAACCGTACGAGCAGTACTTC
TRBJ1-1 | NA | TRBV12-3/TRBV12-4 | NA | CASRTLVTKWAFF | TGTGCCAGCAGAACCCTAGTGACAAAATGGGCTTTCTTT
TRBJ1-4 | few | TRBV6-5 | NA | CASSYFGGGLFF | TGTGCCAGCAGTTACTTCGGAGGCGGACTGTTTTTT
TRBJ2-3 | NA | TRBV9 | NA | CASSVSRLADTQYF | TGTGCCAGCAGCGTATCGAGACTAGCAGATACGCAGTATTTT
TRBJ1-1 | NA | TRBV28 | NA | CASSHGGANTEAFF | TGTGCCAGCAGCCACGGGGGGGCGAACACTGAAGCTTTCTTT
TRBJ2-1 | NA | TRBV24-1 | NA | CATSESGRRYLF | TGTGCCACCAGTGAGTCGGGACGAAGATACCTCTTC
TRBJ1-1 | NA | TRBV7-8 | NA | CASSPEWTADEAFF | TGTGCCAGCAGCCCTGAATGGACAGCCGATGAAGCTTTCTTT
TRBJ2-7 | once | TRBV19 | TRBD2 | CASSIQSSGTFGREQYF | TGTGCCAGTAGTATTCAGTCTAGCGGGACGTTCGGGCGCGAGCAGTACTTC
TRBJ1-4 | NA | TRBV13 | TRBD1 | CASSSIQTGTIANEKLFF | TGTGCCAGCAGCTCAATACAGACAGGGACTATTGCTAATGAAAAACTGTTTTTT
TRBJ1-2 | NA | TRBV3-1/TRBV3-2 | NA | CASSQAAQGWNYGYTF | TGTGCCAGCAGCCAAGCCGCCCAGGGATGGAACTATGGCTACACCTTC
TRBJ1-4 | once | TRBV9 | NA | CASSVTGEGANEKLFF | TGTGCCAGCAGCGTGACGGGGGAAGGGGCTAATGAAAAACTGTTTTTT
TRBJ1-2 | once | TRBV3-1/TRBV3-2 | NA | CASSFSQADGYTF | TGTGCCAGCAGCTTCAGTCAGGCTGATGGCTACACCTTC
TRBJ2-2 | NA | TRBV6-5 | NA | CASSPRPGTGELFF | TGTGCCAGCAGTCCCCGACCGGGCACCGGGGAGCTGTTTTTT
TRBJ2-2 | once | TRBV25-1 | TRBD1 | CASSARDRGNTGELFF | TGTGCCAGCAGTGCCCGGGACAGGGGGAACACCGGGGAGCTGTTTTTT
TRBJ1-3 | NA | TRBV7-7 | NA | CASSLGWGSGNTIYF | TGTGCCAGCAGCTTAGGCTGGGGATCTGGAAACACCATATATTTT
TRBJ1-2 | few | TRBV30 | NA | CAWEPDGRSYGYTF | TGTGCCTGGGAGCCAGATGGACGGAGCTATGGCTACACCTTC
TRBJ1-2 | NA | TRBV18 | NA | CASSPAAGDYGYTF | TGTGCCAGCTCACCCGCAGCAGGGGACTATGGCTACACCTTC
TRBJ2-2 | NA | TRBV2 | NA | CATGVNTGELFF | TGTGCCACGGGGGTCAACACCGGGGAGCTGTTTTTT
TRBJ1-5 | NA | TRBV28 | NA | CASSLSGQPQHF | TGTGCCAGCAGTTTATCGGGTCAGCCCCAGCATTTT
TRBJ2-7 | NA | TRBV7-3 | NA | CASSVTGNSEQYF | TGTGCCAGCAGCGTAACCGGGAACAGCGAGCAGTACTTC
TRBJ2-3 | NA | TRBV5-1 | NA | CASSLGVGYTDTQYF | TGCGCCAGCAGCCTAGGTGTAGGGTACACAGATACGCAGTATTTT
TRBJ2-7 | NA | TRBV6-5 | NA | CASRGTFYEQYF | TGTGCCAGCAGAGGGACTTTCTACGAGCAGTACTTC
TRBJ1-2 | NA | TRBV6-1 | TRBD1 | CASSEGQDRSTGYTF | TGTGCCAGCAGTGAGGGACAGGATCGATCTACGGGCTACACCTTC
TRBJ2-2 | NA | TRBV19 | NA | CASSIGYGTGELFF | TGTGCCAGTAGTATTGGCTACGGCACCGGGGAGCTGTTTTTT